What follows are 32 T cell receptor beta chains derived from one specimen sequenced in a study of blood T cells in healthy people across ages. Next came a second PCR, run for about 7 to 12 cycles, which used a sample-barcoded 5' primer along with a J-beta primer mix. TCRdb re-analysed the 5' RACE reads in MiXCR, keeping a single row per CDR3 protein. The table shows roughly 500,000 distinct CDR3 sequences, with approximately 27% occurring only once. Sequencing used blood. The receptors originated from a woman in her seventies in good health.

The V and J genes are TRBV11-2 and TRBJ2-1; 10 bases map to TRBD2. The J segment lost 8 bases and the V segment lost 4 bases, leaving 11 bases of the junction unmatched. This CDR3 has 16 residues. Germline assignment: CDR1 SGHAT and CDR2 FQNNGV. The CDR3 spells CASSSRGSGGLDEQFF. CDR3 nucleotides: TGTGCCAGCAGCTCTAGGGGTAGCGGGGGGTTGGATGAGCAGTTCTTC.

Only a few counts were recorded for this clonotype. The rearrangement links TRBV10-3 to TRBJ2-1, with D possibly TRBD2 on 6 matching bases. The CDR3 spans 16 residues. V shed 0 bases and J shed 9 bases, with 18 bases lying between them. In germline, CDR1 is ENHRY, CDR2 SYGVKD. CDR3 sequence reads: CAISESKKAGPSEQFF. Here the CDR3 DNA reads TGTGCCATCAGTGAGTCGAAGAAGGCGGGGCCCAGTGAGCAGTTCTTC.

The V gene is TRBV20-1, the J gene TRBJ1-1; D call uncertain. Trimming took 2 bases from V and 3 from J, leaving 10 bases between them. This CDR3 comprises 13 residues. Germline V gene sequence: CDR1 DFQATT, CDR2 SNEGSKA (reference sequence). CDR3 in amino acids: CSARIGRHTEAFF. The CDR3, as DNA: TGCAGTGCTAGAATAGGGAGACACACTGAAGCTTTCTTT.

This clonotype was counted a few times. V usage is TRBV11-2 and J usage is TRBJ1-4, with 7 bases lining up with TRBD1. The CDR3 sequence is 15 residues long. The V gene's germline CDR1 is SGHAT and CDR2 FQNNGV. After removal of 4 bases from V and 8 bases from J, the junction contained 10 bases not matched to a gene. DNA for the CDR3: TGTGCCAGCAGCTCCCGACTACAGGGGTGGGAAAAACTGTTTTTT. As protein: CASSSRLQGWEKLFF.

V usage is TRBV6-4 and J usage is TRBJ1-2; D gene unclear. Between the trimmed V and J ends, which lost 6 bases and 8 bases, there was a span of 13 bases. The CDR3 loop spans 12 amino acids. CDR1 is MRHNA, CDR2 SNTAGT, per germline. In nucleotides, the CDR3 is TGTGCCAGCAGGGGAGGAAAAGTGGGCTACACCTTC. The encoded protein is CASRGGKVGYTF.

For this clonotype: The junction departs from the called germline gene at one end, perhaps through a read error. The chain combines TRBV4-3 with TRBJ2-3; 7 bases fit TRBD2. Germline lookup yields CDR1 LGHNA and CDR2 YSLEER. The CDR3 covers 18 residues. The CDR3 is CASSQTHRAGPRADMQYF. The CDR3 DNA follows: TGCGCCAGCAGCCAAACCCACAGAGCGGGGCCGCGCGCGGATATGCAGTATTTT.

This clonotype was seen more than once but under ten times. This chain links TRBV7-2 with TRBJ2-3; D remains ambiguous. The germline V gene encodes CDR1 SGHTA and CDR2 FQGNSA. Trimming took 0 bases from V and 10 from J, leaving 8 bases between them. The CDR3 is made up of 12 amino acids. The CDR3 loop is CASSLAGNPQYF. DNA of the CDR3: TGTGCCAGCAGCTTAGCCGGTAATCCGCAGTATTTT.

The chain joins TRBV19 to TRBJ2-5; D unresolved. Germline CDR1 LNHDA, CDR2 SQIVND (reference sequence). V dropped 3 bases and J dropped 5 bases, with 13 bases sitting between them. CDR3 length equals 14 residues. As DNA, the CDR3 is TGTGCCAGTAGTATCCGGGCTGCGGACGAGACCCAGTACTTC. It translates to CASSIRAADETQYF.

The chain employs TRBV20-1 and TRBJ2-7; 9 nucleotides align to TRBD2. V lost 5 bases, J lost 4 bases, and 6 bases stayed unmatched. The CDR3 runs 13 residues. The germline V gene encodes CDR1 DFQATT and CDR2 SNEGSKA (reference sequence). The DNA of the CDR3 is TGCAGTGCTTTTAGCGGGGGACGGTACGAGCAGTACTTC. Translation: CSAFSGGRYEQYF.

CDR3 nucleotides: TGTGCCAGCAGCTCCGCAGGTGCCGGGGAGCTGTTTTTT. Protein sequence: CASSSAGAGELFF. This chain connects TRBV7-3 to TRBJ2-2; D is unclear. V dropped 4 bases and J dropped 6 bases, with 9 bases sitting between them. The CDR3 spans 13 residues. Germline CDR1 SGHTA, CDR2 FQGTGA. Looking up the rest from reference TRBV7-3 and TRBJ2-2 gives the full variable domain: GAGVSQTPSNKVTEKGKYVELRCDPISGHTALYWYRQSLGQGPEFLIYFQGTGAADDSGLPNDRFFAVRPEGSVSTLKIQRTERGDSAVYLCASSSAGAGELFFGEGSRLTVL.

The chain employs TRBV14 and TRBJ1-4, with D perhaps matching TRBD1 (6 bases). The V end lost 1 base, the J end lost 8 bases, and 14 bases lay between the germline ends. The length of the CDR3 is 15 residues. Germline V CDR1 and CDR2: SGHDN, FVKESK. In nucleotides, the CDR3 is TGTGCCAGCAGCCAAGGACAGGTCTATAGGGAAAAACTGTTTTTT. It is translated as CASSQGQVYREKLFF.

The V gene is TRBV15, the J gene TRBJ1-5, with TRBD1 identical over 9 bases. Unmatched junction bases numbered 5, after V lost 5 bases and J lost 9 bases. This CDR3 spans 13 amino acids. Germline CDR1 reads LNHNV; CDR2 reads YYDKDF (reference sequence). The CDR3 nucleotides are TGTGCCACCAGCCAAGGGACAGGGATGCCCCAGCATTTT. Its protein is CATSQGTGMPQHF.

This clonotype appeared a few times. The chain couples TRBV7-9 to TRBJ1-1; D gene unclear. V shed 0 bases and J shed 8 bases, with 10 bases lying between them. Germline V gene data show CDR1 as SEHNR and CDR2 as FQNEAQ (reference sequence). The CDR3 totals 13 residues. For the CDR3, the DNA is TGTGCCAGCAGCTTAGCCGGGTCTCTCGAAGCTTTCTTT. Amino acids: CASSLAGSLEAFF.

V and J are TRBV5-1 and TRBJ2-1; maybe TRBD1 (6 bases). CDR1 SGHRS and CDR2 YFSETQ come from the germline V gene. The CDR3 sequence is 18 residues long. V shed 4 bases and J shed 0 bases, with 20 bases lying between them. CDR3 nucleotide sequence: TGCGCCAGCAGCCCGCAGGGGACCTATCGATTCTCCTACAATGAGCAGTTCTTC. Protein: CASSPQGTYRFSYNEQFF. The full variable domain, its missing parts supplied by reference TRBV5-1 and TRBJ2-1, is KAGVTQTPRYLIKTRGQQVTLSCSPISGHRSVSWYQQTPGQGLQFLFEYFSETQRNKGNFPGRFSGRQFSNSRSEMNVSTLELGDSALYLCASSPQGTYRFSYNEQFFGPGTRLTVL.

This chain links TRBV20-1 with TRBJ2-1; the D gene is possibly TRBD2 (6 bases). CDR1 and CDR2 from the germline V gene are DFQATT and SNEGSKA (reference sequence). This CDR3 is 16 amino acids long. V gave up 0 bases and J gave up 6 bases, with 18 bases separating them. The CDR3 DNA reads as TGCAGTGCTAGAGATCCCTGGGCTAGCGAAAGCAATGAGCAGTTCTTC. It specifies CSARDPWASESNEQFF.

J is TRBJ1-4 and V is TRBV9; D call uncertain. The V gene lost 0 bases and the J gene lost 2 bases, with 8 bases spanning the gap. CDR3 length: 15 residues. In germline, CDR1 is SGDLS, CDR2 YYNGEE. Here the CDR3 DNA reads TGTGCCAGCAGCGTAGGGGATTTGACTAATGAAAAACTGTTTTTT. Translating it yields CASSVGDLTNEKLFF. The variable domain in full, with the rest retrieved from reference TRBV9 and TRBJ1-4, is DSGVTQTPKHLITATGQRVTLRCSPRSGDLSVYWYQQSLDQGLQFLIQYYNGEERAKGNILERFSAQQFPDLHSELNLSSLELGDSALYFCASSVGDLTNEKLFFGSGTQLSVL.

CDR3 in DNA: TGCAGCGTCTCCCGAGGGGTCCAAGAGACCCAGTACTTC. Translation gives CSVSRGVQETQYF. This rearrangement joins TRBV29-1 to TRBJ2-5; the D gene could be TRBD1 or TRBD2 (5 bases each). Trimming removed 6 bases at V and 1 base at J, with 12 bases between. The germline V gene has CDR1 SQVTM and CDR2 ANQGSEA. CDR3 size: 13 residues.

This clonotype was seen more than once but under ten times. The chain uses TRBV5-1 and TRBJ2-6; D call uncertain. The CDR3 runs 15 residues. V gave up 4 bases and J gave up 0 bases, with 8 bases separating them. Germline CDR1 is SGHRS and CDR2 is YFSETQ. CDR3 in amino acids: CASSPILSGANVLTF. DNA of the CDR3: TGCGCCAGCAGCCCAATCCTCTCTGGGGCCAACGTCCTGACTTTC.

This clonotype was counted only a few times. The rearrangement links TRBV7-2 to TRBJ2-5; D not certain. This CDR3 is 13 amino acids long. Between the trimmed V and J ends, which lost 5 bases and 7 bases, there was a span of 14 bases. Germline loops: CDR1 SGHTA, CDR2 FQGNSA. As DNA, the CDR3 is TGTGCCAGCAGCGACCTCCGATGGGGGACCCAGTACTTC. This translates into CASSDLRWGTQYF. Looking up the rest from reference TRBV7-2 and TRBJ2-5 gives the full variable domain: GAGVSQSPSNKVTEKGKDVELRCDPISGHTALYWYRQSLGQGLEFLIYFQGNSAPDKSGLPSDRFSAERTGGSVSTLTIQRTQQEDSAVYLCASSDLRWGTQYFGPGTRLLVL.

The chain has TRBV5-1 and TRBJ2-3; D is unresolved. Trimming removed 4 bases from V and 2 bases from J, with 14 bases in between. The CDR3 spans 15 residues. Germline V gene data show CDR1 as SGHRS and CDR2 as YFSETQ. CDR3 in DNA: TGCGCCAGCAGCCTTGGTAATGGGGTCACAGATACGCAGTATTTT. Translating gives CASSLGNGVTDTQYF.

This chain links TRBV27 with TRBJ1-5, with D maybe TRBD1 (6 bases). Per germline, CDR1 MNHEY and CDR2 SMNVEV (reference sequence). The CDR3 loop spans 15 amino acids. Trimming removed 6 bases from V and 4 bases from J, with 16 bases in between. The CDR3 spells CASSPGQRRNQPQHF. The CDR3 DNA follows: TGTGCCAGCAGCCCCGGACAGAGGAGGAATCAGCCCCAGCATTTT.

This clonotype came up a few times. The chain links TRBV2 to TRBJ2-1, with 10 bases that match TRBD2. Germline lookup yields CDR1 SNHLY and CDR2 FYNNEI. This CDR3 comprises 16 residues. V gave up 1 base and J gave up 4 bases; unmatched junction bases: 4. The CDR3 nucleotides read TGTGCCAGCAGTGAAGTACTAGCGGGGCTGTACAATGAGCAGTTCTTC. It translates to CASSEVLAGLYNEQFF.

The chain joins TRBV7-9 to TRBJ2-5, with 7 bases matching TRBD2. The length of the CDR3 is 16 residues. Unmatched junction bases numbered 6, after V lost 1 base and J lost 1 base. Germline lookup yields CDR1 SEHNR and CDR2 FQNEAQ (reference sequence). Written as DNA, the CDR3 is TGTGCCAGCAGCTTAGGACTAGCAGACCTCCAAGAGACCCAGTACTTC. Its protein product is CASSLGLADLQETQYF.

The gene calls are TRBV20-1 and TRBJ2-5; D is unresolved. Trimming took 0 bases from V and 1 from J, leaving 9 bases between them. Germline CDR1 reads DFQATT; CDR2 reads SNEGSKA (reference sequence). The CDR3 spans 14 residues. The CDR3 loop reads CSARDMASQETQYF. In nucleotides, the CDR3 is TGCAGTGCTAGAGATATGGCTAGCCAAGAGACCCAGTACTTC.

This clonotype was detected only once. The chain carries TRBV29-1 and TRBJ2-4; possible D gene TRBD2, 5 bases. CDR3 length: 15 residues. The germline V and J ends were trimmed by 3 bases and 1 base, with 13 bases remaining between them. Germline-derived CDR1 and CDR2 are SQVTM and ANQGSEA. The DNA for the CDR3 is TGCAGCGTTGAGGAGGAAAGTAGGGCCAAAAACATTCAGTACTTC. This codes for CSVEEESRAKNIQYF. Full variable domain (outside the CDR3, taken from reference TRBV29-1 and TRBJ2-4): SAVISQKPSRDICQRGTSLTIQCQVDSQVTMMFWYRQQPGQSLTLIATANQGSEATYESGFVIDKFPISRPNLTFSTLTVSNMSPEDSSIYLCSVEEESRAKNIQYFGAGTRLSVL.

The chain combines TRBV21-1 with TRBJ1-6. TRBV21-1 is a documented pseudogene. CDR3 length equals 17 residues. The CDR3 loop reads CASNGDKFGFENSPLHF. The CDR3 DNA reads TGTGCCAGCAACGGGGATAAATTCGGGTTTGAGAATTCACCCCTCCACTTT.

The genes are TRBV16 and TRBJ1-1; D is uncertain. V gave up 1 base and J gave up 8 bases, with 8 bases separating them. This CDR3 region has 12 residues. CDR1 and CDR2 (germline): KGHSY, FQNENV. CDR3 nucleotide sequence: TGTGCCAGCAGCCAATATGATCTAGAAGCTTTCTTT. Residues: CASSQYDLEAFF.

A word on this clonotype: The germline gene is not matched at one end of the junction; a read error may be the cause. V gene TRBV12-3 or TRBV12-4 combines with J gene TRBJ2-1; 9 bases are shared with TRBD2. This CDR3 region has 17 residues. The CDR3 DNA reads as TGTGCCAGCACTCGAGCGGGGGGCCCAATTTCCTACAATGGGCAGTTCTTC. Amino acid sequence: CASTRAGGPISYNGQFF.

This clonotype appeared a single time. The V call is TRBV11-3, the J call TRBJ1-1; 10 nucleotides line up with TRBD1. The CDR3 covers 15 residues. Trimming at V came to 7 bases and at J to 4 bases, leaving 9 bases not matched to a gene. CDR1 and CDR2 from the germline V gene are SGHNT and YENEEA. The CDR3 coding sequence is TGTGCCAGCAACCGAGGGGGACAGGGGAGCACTGAAGCTTTCTTT. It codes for CASNRGGQGSTEAFF.

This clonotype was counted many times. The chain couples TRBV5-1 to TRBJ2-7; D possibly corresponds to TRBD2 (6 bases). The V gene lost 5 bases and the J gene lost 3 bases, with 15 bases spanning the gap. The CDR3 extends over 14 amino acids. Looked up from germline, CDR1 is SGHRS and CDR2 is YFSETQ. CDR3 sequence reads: CASSLRLDRYEQYF. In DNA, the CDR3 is TGCGCCAGCAGTCTTAGACTAGATCGCTACGAGCAGTACTTC.

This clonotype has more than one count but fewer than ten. CDR3 protein: CSARDLGLAGGGETQYF. DNA of the CDR3: TGCAGTGCTAGAGATCTGGGCTTAGCGGGGGGAGGAGAGACCCAGTACTTC. The chain recombines TRBV20-1 with TRBJ2-5; 10 nucleotides agree with TRBD2. CDR1 and CDR2 (germline): DFQATT, SNEGSKA (reference sequence). V shed 0 bases, J shed 4 bases, and the junction held 11 bases outside the gene matches. This CDR3 is 17 amino acids long.

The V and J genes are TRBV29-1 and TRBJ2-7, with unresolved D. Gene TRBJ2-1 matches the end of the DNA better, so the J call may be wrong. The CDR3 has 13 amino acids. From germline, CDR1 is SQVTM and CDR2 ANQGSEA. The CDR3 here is CSVAYILGNEQFF. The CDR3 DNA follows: TGCAGCGTTGCCTACATACTGGGCAATGAGCAGTTCTTC.